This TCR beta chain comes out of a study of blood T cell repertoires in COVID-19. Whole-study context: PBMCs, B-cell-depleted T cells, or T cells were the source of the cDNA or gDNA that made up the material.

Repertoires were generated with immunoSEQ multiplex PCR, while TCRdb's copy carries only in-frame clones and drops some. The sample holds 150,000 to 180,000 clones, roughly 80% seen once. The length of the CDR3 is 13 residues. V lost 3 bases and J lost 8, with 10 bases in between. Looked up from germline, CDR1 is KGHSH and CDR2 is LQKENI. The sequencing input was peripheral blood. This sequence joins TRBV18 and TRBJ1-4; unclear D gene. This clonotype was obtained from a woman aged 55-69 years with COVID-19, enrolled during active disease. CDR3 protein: CASSPTTGEKLFF. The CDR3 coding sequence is TGTGCCAGCTCACCCACTACGGGGGAAAAACTGTTTTTT.